The rows below give T cell receptor beta chains drawn from one sample of a study of CD8+ T cells in alopecia areata. Produced via immunoSEQ multiplex PCR; TCRdb's table is partial and in-frame only. This table has 150,000 or so clones, approximately 45% appearing once. Specimen: CD4+ T cells sorted from blood. These TCRs come from a human donor with alopecia areata. CDR3s include the opening cysteine and the closing phenylalanine or tryptophan. A D gene is named only where the DNA matches it firmly. Clone size is given for some rows only: seen once, a few or many times, or a class if the clone is expanded.

CDR3 DNA	CDR3 protein	D gene	J gene	clone size	V gene
TGTGCCTGGAGCCCAGGGGGCTATCTGTCCTTC	CAWSPGGYLSF	TRBD1	TRBJ2-7	-	TRBV30
TGTGCCAGCAGCGTAGGGGTACAGTCAGGCCAGCCCCAGCATTTT	CASSVGVQSGQPQHF	-	TRBJ1-5	-	TRBV9
TGTGCCGGGGCCAATCAGCCCCAGCATTTT	CAGANQPQHF	-	TRBJ1-5	-	TRBV30
TGTGCCTGGAGTGTACCGGAGACTAGCGGCTACGAGCAGTACTTC	CAWSVPETSGYEQYF	TRBD2	TRBJ2-7	-	TRBV30
TGTGCCAGCAGCCAAGGGGACAGCGCGAATGAGCAGTTCTTC	CASSQGDSANEQFF	TRBD1	TRBJ2-1	-	TRBV4-2
TGTGCCACGATCGGGAGCTCCTACAATGAGCAGTTCTTC	CATIGSSYNEQFF	-	TRBJ2-1	few	TRBV28
TGCAGCGTTGATAATGGAGGGACGGGCACTGAAGCTTTCTTT	CSVDNGGTGTEAFF	-	TRBJ1-1	few	TRBV29-1
TGTGCCTGGAGAGGTCGCCGACAAGCCCCAGGCATCACTAATGAAAAACTGTTTTTT	CAWRGRRQAPGITNEKLFF	-	TRBJ1-4	-	TRBV30
TGTGCCAGCAGCAGATTAGCGGGAGAAGGGTGGAATGAGCAGTTCTTC	CASSRLAGEGWNEQFF	TRBD2	TRBJ2-1	-	TRBV11-2
TGCGCCAGCAGTGACAGGGGAGCCCAGTACTTC	CASSDRGAQYF	-	TRBJ2-5	-	TRBV10-2
TGCAGCGCTCTGCCGGGACCCCACCTAGCCAAAAACATTCAGTACTTC	CSALPGPHLAKNIQYF	-	TRBJ2-4	few	TRBV29-1
TGTGCCAGCAGCGGATCGATGTCTACGCAGTATTTT	CASSGSMSTQYF	-	TRBJ2-3	-	TRBV9
TGTGCCAGCAGTTACGGGAGACTAGCGGCATACGAGCAGTACTTC	CASSYGRLAAYEQYF	TRBD2	TRBJ2-7	-	TRBV6-5
TGTGCCAGCTCACCAGACAGGGTGGATGAGCAGTTCTTC	CASSPDRVDEQFF	TRBD1	TRBJ2-1	-	TRBV18
TGCGCCAGCAGCCAAGGACACCTAGCGGGAGGCACTAATGAGCAGTTCTTC	CASSQGHLAGGTNEQFF	TRBD2	TRBJ2-1	few	TRBV4-1
TGTGCCAGCAGCTCTCCGGGACAGGGGGCCTACGAGCAGTACTTC	CASSSPGQGAYEQYF	TRBD1	TRBJ2-7	few	TRBV11-2
TGTGCTAGTGGTCGGGACCCAGATACGCAGTATTTT	CASGRDPDTQYF	-	TRBJ2-3	few	TRBV12-5
TGTGCCAGCAGCCACACTCACGAGCAGTACTTC	CASSHTHEQYF	-	TRBJ2-7	-	TRBV14
TGTGCCAGCAGCTTGGCATACAATGAGCAGTTCTTC	CASSLAYNEQFF	-	TRBJ2-1	-	TRBV5-6
TGTGCCAGCAGTTTCCTCGGGACAGGGGCCCACGAGCAGTACTTC	CASSFLGTGAHEQYF	TRBD1	TRBJ2-7	-	TRBV27
TGCGCCAGCAGTCATCCACCCCCTCCATGGCGGAAACTGTTTTTT	CASSHPPPPWRKLFF	-	TRBJ1-4	few	TRBV23-1
TGTGCCAGCAGTTACTCGATCCCCGGAGAAAAACTGTTTTTT	CASSYSIPGEKLFF	-	TRBJ1-4	-	TRBV6-5
TGTGCCAGCTCACCCACTCCCAGCGATACGCAGTATTTT	CASSPTPSDTQYF	-	TRBJ2-3	-	TRBV18
TGCAGCGTTCGGGTAGCGGGAGATACGCAGTATTTT	CSVRVAGDTQYF	TRBD2	TRBJ2-3	few	TRBV29-1
TGTGCCAGCAGCGGGGCAGATACGCAGTATTTT	CASSGADTQYF	-	TRBJ2-3	few	TRBV7-9
TGTGCCAGCAGTCTTGGGACAGGGGGAGGCTACACCTTC	CASSLGTGGGYTF	TRBD1	TRBJ1-2	-	TRBV27
TGTGCCAGCAGGACCGGAGGTGCCACTGAAGCTTTCTTT	CASRTGGATEAFF	-	TRBJ1-1	-	TRBV27
TGTGCCAGCATGGCGAGCAACCTATCCTACGAGCAGTACTTC	CASMASNLSYEQYF	-	TRBJ2-7	-	TRBV2
TGTGCCTGGGTACGCGGGAGGGCCGTTTTCGACAGCTCCTACAATGAGCAGTTCTTC	CAWVRGRAVFDSSYNEQFF	TRBD2	TRBJ2-1	-	TRBV30
TGTGCCACCAGCCCCCTTGGCCGCGGGACCTCGTACAATGAGCAGTTCTTC	CATSPLGRGTSYNEQFF	-	TRBJ2-1	once	TRBV15
TGTGCCTGGAGTGTAGCTTTTAGCGGGAGGGACTACAATGAGCAGTTCTTC	CAWSVAFSGRDYNEQFF	TRBD2	TRBJ2-1	-	TRBV30
TGTGCCAGCAGTGATTTTGGGACAGGGGGCACAGATACGCAGTATTTT	CASSDFGTGGTDTQYF	TRBD1	TRBJ2-3	few	TRBV2
TGTGCCAGCAGCTTGCCTGGGACGGACCCTGAAGCTTTCTTT	CASSLPGTDPEAFF	-	TRBJ1-1	few	TRBV7-9
TGTGCCAGCAGTAAACTAGCGAAAGAGGGGAATGAGCAGTTCTTC	CASSKLAKEGNEQFF	TRBD2	TRBJ2-1	few	TRBV27
TGTGCCAGCGGACGGACAGGGGGCACAGATACGCAGTATTTT	CASGRTGGTDTQYF	TRBD1	TRBJ2-3	-	TRBV11-1
TGCAGCGTGACGCCGGGAGGGAGGGATACGCAGTATTTT	CSVTPGGRDTQYF	TRBD2	TRBJ2-3	-	TRBV29-1
TGTGCCAGCAGTCCTACTCCCGGACAGGGGGTAAATGAGCAGTTCTTC	CASSPTPGQGVNEQFF	TRBD1	TRBJ2-1	few	TRBV2
TGTGCCAGCAGCCTACAGGGGTCCGGGGAGCTGTTTTTT	CASSLQGSGELFF	TRBD1	TRBJ2-2	once	TRBV9
TGCAGCGCTCAGCGGGGTCCCAATGAGCAGTTCTTC	CSAQRGPNEQFF	TRBD2	TRBJ2-1	few	TRBV29-1
TGTGCCCTCCGGGACTCCCTCACAGATACGCAGTATTTT	CALRDSLTDTQYF	-	TRBJ2-3	-	TRBV10-3
TGCAGCGTTGCTTATCGCGGGACTAGCGGTCCCGAGCAGTTCTTC	CSVAYRGTSGPEQFF	TRBD2	TRBJ2-1	-	TRBV29-1
TGTGCCAGCAGCTTAAGGGAGGGAGGGAACATTCAGTACTTC	CASSLREGGNIQYF	TRBD2	TRBJ2-4	-	TRBV7-2
TGCGCCAGCAGCTTGGATGCTAGCGGGAGATGGGAGCAGTACTTC	CASSLDASGRWEQYF	TRBD2	TRBJ2-7	once	TRBV5-1
TGCGCCAGCAGCTTGGGACCATATGAAAAACTGTTTTTT	CASSLGPYEKLFF	-	TRBJ1-4	once	TRBV4-1
TGTGCCAGCAGCTTACTGACAGGGAACGAGCAGTACTTC	CASSLLTGNEQYF	TRBD1	TRBJ2-7	-	TRBV7-2
TGTGCCAGCAGCCAGGACAGGGGACTAGCGGGAGGAGATACGCAGTATTTT	CASSQDRGLAGGDTQYF	TRBD2	TRBJ2-3	-	TRBV4-2
TGTGCCAGCAGTTTGCCAGGGCAGGGCCGCAGAGGCTACGAGCAGTACTTC	CASSLPGQGRRGYEQYF	-	TRBJ2-7	-	TRBV28
TGTGCCAGCAGCTCCACACCGGGCTACGAGCAGTACTTC	CASSSTPGYEQYF	-	TRBJ2-7	-	TRBV7-9
TGTGCCAGCAGCGCAACAGGGCAGCCCCAGCATTTT	CASSATGQPQHF	-	TRBJ1-5	-	TRBV7-9
TGTGCCAGCAGCCCCGCGGGAAACATTCAGTACTTC	CASSPAGNIQYF	-	TRBJ2-4	-	TRBV4-2
TGCGCCAGCAGCTTGGTAGCGGGAGGGCCAGATCTTCAGCAGTTCTTC	CASSLVAGGPDLQQFF	TRBD2	TRBJ2-1	once	TRBV5-1
TGTGCCAGCAGTCGTGGGACAGCGTACTCTGGGGCCAACGTCCTGACTTTC	CASSRGTAYSGANVLTF	TRBD1	TRBJ2-6	-	TRBV7-9
TGCAGCGTTGTTATTCAGTCTGACAGGGGCGACGAGCAGTACTTC	CSVVIQSDRGDEQYF	TRBD1	TRBJ2-7	-	TRBV29-1
TGTGCCAGCAGTCCTGGACTATTTTCCTACAATGAGCAGTTCTTC	CASSPGLFSYNEQFF	-	TRBJ2-1	-	TRBV27